This paragraph reports one T cell receptor (beta chain). The antigen is undetermined. CDR3 length equals 15 residues. CDR1 and CDR2 (germline): SNHLY, FYNNEI. V lost 9 bases and J lost 2, with 16 bases in between. The data originate from a study of cytomegalovirus exposure and HLA in healthy donors. The overall study: It was reported in a later analysis that the roughly 120 validation repertoires used the same platform as the roughly 640 first-cohort repertoires.

Sequenced by immunoSEQ multiplex PCR; TCRdb stores in-frame clones only, minus some. This table has around 250,000 clones, around 91% appearing once. Study-wide findings and caveats: For most TCR sequences rarity was the rule, although some public TCRs occurred in many donors. The study put under 200 TCR beta chains on its list as cytomegalovirus-associated. Subsequent analysis showed first-cohort TCR clusters tending to co-occur in roughly 130 validation repertoires.

The sequence was collected from a woman aged 18-29 years in good health and CMV-seronegative. V is TRBV2 and J is TRBJ2-2, with a weak D call TRBD1 (7 bases). Sequenced input: PBMCs. Here the CDR3 reads CASQGGQRNTGELFF. CDR3 nucleotides: TGTGCCAGTCAGGGGGGACAGCGTAACACCGGGGAGCTGTTTTTT.